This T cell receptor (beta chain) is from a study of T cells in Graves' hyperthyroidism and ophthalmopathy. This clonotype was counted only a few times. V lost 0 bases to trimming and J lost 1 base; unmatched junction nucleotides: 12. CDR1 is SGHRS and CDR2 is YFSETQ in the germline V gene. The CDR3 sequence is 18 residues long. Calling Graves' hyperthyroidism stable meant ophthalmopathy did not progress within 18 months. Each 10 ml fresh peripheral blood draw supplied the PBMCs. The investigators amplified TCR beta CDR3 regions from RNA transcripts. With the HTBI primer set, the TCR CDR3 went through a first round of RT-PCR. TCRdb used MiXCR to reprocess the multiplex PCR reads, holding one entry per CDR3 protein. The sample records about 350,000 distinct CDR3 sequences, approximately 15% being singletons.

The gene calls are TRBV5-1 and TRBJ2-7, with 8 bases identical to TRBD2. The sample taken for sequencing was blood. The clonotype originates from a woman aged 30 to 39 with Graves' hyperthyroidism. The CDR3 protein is CASSLVPFIAGNSYEQYF. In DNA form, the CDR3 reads TGCGCCAGCAGCTTGGTTCCGTTTATAGCGGGGAATTCCTACGAGCAGTACTTC.